This passage covers 17 T cell receptor beta chains from one sample sequenced in a study of blood T cells in healthy people across ages. A J-beta primer mix and a sample-barcoded 5' primer were used in a second PCR of about 7 to 12 cycles. MiXCR was run by TCRdb on the 5' RACE reads, yielding one entry per CDR3 protein. This sample has about 1.4 million distinct CDR3 sequences, with around 59% found just once. Sequencing was performed on blood. These receptors came from a man aged 18 to 29 in good health.

There are a few counts of this clonotype. The chain links TRBV20-1 to TRBJ2-7, with 9 bases matching TRBD2. CDR1 is DFQATT and CDR2 is SNEGSKA in the germline V gene (reference sequence). CDR3 length: 14 amino acids. The junction had 7 bases not matched to a gene; V was cut back by 3 bases and J by 4 bases. CDR3 coding DNA: TGCAGTGCTAGGGGACTAGCTTTCGGTTACGAGCAGTACTTC. Its translation is CSARGLAFGYEQYF.

This clonotype was recorded once. This chain joins TRBV3-1 and TRBJ1-2, with no clear D. V was clipped by 7 bases and J by 0 bases, with 6 bases between them. The CDR3 is 12 amino acids. Germline V gene sequence: CDR1 LGHDT, CDR2 YNNKEL (reference sequence). CDR3 sequence reads: CASIPANYGYTF. CDR3 coding DNA: TGTGCCAGCATTCCCGCTAACTATGGCTACACCTTC.

The rearrangement links TRBV6-6 to TRBJ2-3, with 12 nucleotides matching TRBD2. The trim removed 6 bases at V and 6 bases at J, leaving 7 bases unmatched. The CDR3 spans 15 residues. Germline V gene data show CDR1 as MNHNY and CDR2 as SVGAGI (reference sequence). CDR3 loop: CASSSSGRAVDTQYF. The CDR3 coding sequence is TGTGCCAGCAGCTCTAGCGGGAGGGCCGTGGATACGCAGTATTTT.

The J gene is TRBJ2-7, the V gene TRBV12-3 or TRBV12-4; 8 nucleotides line up with TRBD2. The CDR3 is made up of 13 amino acids. Trimming took 8 bases from V and 0 from J; bases not matched to a gene: 3. CDR3 coding DNA: TGTGCCAGCTGCAGCGGGAGCTCCTACGAGCAGTACTTC. It specifies CASCSGSSYEQYF.

The chain combines TRBV20-1 with TRBJ2-1; 8 bases fit TRBD1. Germline loops: CDR1 DFQATT, CDR2 SNEGSKA (reference sequence). Unmatched junction bases numbered 7, after V lost 1 base and J lost 5 bases. CDR3 size: 15 residues. The CDR3 here is CSARVLRTGHNEQFF. In DNA, the CDR3 is TGCAGTGCTAGAGTTCTGAGGACAGGGCACAATGAGCAGTTCTTC.

This clonotype has only one observation. The chain employs TRBV3-1 and TRBJ2-1; D not resolved. Germline V CDR1 and CDR2: LGHDT, YNNKEL (reference sequence). The CDR3 covers 15 residues. Deletions cut 0 bases from V and 4 bases from J, with 10 bases between. CDR3 nucleotides: TGTGCCAGCAGCCAAGAGGGTGAAGCATACAATGAGCAGTTCTTC. Its protein product is CASSQEGEAYNEQFF.

The V and J genes are TRBV6-2 or TRBV6-3 and TRBJ2-3; D may match TRBD1 or TRBD2 (5 bases each). CDR1 is MNHEY and CDR2 is SVGEGT in the germline V gene. This CDR3 has 18 residues. Trimming took off 5 bases at V and 3 bases at J, with 24 bases between the two ends. The CDR3 region is CASSKTPPWGISTDTQYF. The CDR3 region has the DNA TGTGCCAGCAGTAAAACCCCTCCCTGGGGGATTAGTACAGATACGCAGTATTTT.

This clonotype was seen just once. The rearrangement joins TRBV28 to TRBJ1-6; no clear D gene. The V end was cut by 3 bases, the J end by 3 bases, with 12 bases between. The length of the CDR3 is 16 residues. Germline V gene lookup returns CDR1 MDHEN and CDR2 SYDVKM. For the CDR3, the DNA is TGTGCCAGCAGTTTGACCGGGCGGGGCTATAATTCACCCCTCCACTTT. Translation gives CASSLTGRGYNSPLHF.

This clonotype was picked up a small number of times. The chain recombines TRBV6-2 or TRBV6-3 with TRBJ2-4; 12 bases fit TRBD2. CDR3 size: 23 residues. Per germline, CDR1 MNHEY and CDR2 SVGEGT. V dropped 0 bases and J dropped 0; count of bases not matched to a gene: 18. The CDR3 here is CASSYSQRLAGGLPELAKNIQYF. The CDR3 coding sequence is TGTGCCAGCAGTTACTCTCAGCGGCTAGCGGGAGGGCTTCCCGAACTAGCCAAAAACATTCAGTACTTC.

This clonotype came up a few times. V usage is TRBV7-2 and J usage is TRBJ2-5; 7 bases align to TRBD1. Looked up from germline, CDR1 is SGHTA and CDR2 is FQGNSA. The V gene end was trimmed by 5 bases and the J gene end by 0 bases; junction bases not matched to a gene: 6. There are 15 residues in the CDR3. The CDR3 reads CASSTVTGHQETQYF. The CDR3 bases are TGTGCCAGCAGCACGGTGACAGGGCACCAAGAGACCCAGTACTTC.

Comment on this clonotype: One end of the junction is discordant with germline, which a read error may explain. This chain joins TRBV15 and TRBJ2-3; D might be TRBD2 (5 bases). Germline lookup yields CDR1 LNHNV and CDR2 YYDKDF (reference sequence). The CDR3 is 12 residues long. CDR3 sequence reads: CATSTPGETQYF. For the CDR3, the DNA is TGCGCCACCAGCACCCCCGGGGAGACGCAGTATTTT.

The table lists this clonotype with a few counts. The V call is TRBV5-1, the J call TRBJ2-7; D is possibly TRBD1 (7 bases). The CDR3 is 18 amino acids. CDR1 is SGHRS, CDR2 YFSETQ, per germline. Trimming cost V 0 bases and J 0 bases, with 19 bases left between them. CDR3 in DNA: TGCGCCAGCAGCTTGGCGACAGGGACTCGGAAGAGCTCCTACGAGCAGTACTTC. Amino acid sequence: CASSLATGTRKSSYEQYF.

Worth noting for this clonotype: One junction end does not reproduce the germline sequence, and a read error may be involved. The rearrangement uses TRBV7-2 and TRBJ1-2; no firm D call. The CDR3 is made up of 14 amino acids. Germline V gene lookup returns CDR1 SGHTA and CDR2 FQGNSA. This chain's CDR3 is CASSLEWDNYGCTF. The CDR3 DNA follows: TGTGCCAGCAGCTTAGAGTGGGATAACTATGGCTGCACCTTC.

This clonotype appeared a few times. This rearrangement joins TRBV6-5 to TRBJ2-7; no clear D gene. V was pared by 6 bases and J by 6 bases, with 15 bases between. Germline CDR1 and CDR2: MNHEY and SVGAGI. CDR3 length: 13 residues. CDR3 bases: TGTGCCAGCAGCACCGGACCCACCGTCGAGCAGTACTTC. The encoded protein is CASSTGPTVEQYF.

This chain joins TRBV29-1 and TRBJ1-2; 10 bases fit TRBD1. The ends lost 7 bases at V and 4 bases at J; junction bases unmatched: 6. There are 13 residues in the CDR3. Germline V gives CDR1 SQVTM, CDR2 ANQGSEA. The CDR3 DNA is TGCAGCGCCGGACAGGGGGAGGTCTATGGCTACACCTTC. This gives the protein CSAGQGEVYGYTF.

This rearrangement joins TRBV27 to TRBJ1-6; 8 nucleotides align to TRBD1. V shed 3 bases, J shed 5 bases, and the junction held 3 bases outside the gene matches. Germline V gene lookup returns CDR1 MNHEY and CDR2 SMNVEV (reference sequence). The CDR3 is 15 amino acids. The DNA of the CDR3 is TGTGCCAGCAGTTTGGGACAGGTCCATAATTCACCCCTCCACTTT. Amino acid sequence: CASSLGQVHNSPLHF.

This clonotype occurred a few times. The rearrangement joins TRBV20-1 to TRBJ1-4; perhaps TRBD1 as D (6 bases). From germline, CDR1 is DFQATT and CDR2 SNEGSKA (reference sequence). Trimming removed 5 bases at V and 3 bases at J, with 10 bases between. There are 13 residues in the CDR3. The CDR3 spells CSAYRAANEKLFF. The CDR3, as DNA: TGCAGTGCTTACAGGGCGGCTAATGAAAAACTGTTTTTT.